This TCR beta chain appears in the sequencing data of a study of blood T cell repertoires in COVID-19. TCRdb's table, derived via immunoSEQ multiplex PCR, lists solely in-frame clones and lacks some. The sample lists hundreds of thousands of clones, approximately 86% occurring once. The CDR3 extends over 13 amino acids. V lost 2 bases, J lost 4 bases, and 12 bases lay in between. Germline V gene data show CDR1 as GTSNPN and CDR2 as SVGIG (reference sequence). The clonotype originates from a woman aged 55-70 years who had recovered from COVID-19. This chain links TRBV30 with TRBJ2-7, with a tentative D call TRBD1 (8 bases). The material sequenced was PBMCs or T cells enriched from blood (not recorded which). The CDR3 region is CAWSLQGGYEQYV. The CDR3 coding sequence is TGTGCCTGGAGTTTACAGGGGGGGTACGAGCAGTACGTC.